One sample yielded the 7 T cell receptor beta chains listed below, sequenced in a study of T cells in Graves' hyperthyroidism and ophthalmopathy. TCR beta CDR3 regions were amplified from RNA transcripts. First-round RT-PCR targeting the TCR CDR3 was performed with the HTBI primer set. One entry per CDR3 protein, called by TCRdb with MiXCR from the multiplex PCR reads. The sample has about 290,000 distinct CDR3 sequences, about 14% seen once. Input material: blood. The receptors stem from a woman between 25 and 40 years old with Graves' hyperthyroidism that later progressed to Graves' ophthalmopathy.

Many counts were recorded for this clonotype. This chain connects TRBV9 to TRBJ1-1; 7 nucleotides agree with TRBD1. J was trimmed by 1 base and V by 2 bases; bases with no gene match: 5. This CDR3 spans 15 amino acids. Germline-derived CDR1 and CDR2 are SGDLS and YYNGEE. CDR3 nucleotides: TGTGCCAGCAGCGTTACAGGGGTTGGGAACACTGAAGCTTTCTTT. This encodes CASSVTGVGNTEAFF.

The V gene is TRBV28, the J gene TRBJ1-5; D possibly corresponds to TRBD1 (5 bases). Trimming cost V 3 bases and J 3 bases, with 21 bases left between them. Germline CDR1 reads MDHEN; CDR2 reads SYDVKM. The CDR3 covers 18 residues. As DNA, the CDR3 is TGTGCCAGCAGTTTTGAGGTTGGCGCAGGGCGAACCAATCAGCCCCAGCATTTT. Protein product: CASSFEVGAGRTNQPQHF.

The rearrangement links TRBV15 to TRBJ2-3; D might be TRBD2 (5 bases). V dropped 4 bases and J dropped 5 bases, with 7 bases sitting between them. CDR1 is LNHNV and CDR2 is YYDKDF in the germline V gene (reference sequence). This CDR3 spans 12 amino acids. The CDR3 nucleotides are TGTGCCACCAGCACCGGACTAGATACGCAGTATTTT. This gives the protein CATSTGLDTQYF.

This clonotype was recorded at least ten times. V usage is TRBV7-9 and J usage is TRBJ1-2; D not certain. The CDR3 is 13 residues long. Germline V gene data show CDR1 as SEHNR and CDR2 as FQNEAQ (reference sequence). V gave up 1 base and J gave up 8 bases, with 11 bases separating them. The CDR3 nucleotides are TGTGCCAGCAGCTTAGGCCTCCAATCGGGCTACACCTTC. Its translation is CASSLGLQSGYTF.

This clonotype was detected many times. The V call is TRBV20-1, the J call TRBJ2-3; D is uncertain. CDR3 length equals 16 residues. CDR1 DFQATT and CDR2 SNEGSKA come from the germline V gene (reference sequence). Trimming took off 5 bases at V and 0 bases at J, with 18 bases between the two ends. CDR3: CSAEPGRLVSTDTQYF. The CDR3 region has the DNA TGCAGTGCTGAACCCGGAAGACTCGTAAGCACAGATACGCAGTATTTT.

The table lists this clonotype with a few counts. A clone one base away is much larger, so this may be a read error. This chain links TRBV6-2 or TRBV6-3 with TRBJ1-2, with D perhaps matching TRBD1 (5 bases). The germline V gene has CDR1 MNHEY and CDR2 SVGEGT. The CDR3 has 14 amino acids. V lost 4 bases and J 12 bases, leaving 21 bases between the germline ends. CDR3 bases: TGTGCCAGCAGTTCCCCGGGACTGGAGAGGGGCCACACCTTC. Its translation is CASSSPGLERGHTF.

This clonotype was picked up a small number of times. The V gene is TRBV14, the J gene TRBJ1-1, with D uncertain. The CDR3 runs 12 residues. Germline V lookup: CDR1 SGHDN, CDR2 FVKESK. The ends were cut back, 3 bases at V and 7 bases at J, with 9 bases in the middle. CDR3 coding DNA: TGTGCCAGCAGCCAGTCCCTTTATGAAGCTTTCTTT. Translation: CASSQSLYEAFF.